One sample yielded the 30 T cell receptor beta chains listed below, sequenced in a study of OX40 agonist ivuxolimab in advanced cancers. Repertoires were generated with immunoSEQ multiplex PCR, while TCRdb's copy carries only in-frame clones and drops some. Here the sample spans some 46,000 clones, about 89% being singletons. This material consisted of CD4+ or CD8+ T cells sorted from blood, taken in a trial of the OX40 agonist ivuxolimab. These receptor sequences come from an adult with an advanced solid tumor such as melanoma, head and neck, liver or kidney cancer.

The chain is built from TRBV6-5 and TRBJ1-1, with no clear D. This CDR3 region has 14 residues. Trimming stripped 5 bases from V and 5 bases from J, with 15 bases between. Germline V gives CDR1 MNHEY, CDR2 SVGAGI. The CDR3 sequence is CASSKVGEKTEAFF. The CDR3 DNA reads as TGTGCCAGCAGTAAAGTAGGTGAAAAAACTGAAGCTTTCTTT.

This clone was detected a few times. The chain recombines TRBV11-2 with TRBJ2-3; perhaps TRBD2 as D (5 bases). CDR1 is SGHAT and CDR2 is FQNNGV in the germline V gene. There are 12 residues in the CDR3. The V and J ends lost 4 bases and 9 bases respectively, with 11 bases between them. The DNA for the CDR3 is TGTGCCAGCAGCTCGCTCGGAGGCACGCAGTATTTT. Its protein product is CASSSLGGTQYF. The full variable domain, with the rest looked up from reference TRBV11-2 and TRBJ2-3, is EAGVAQSPRYKIIEKRQSVAFWCNPISGHATLYWYQQILGQGPKLLIQFQNNGVVDDSQLPKDRFSAERLKGVDSTLKIQPAKLEDSAVYLCASSSLGGTQYFGPGTRLTVL.

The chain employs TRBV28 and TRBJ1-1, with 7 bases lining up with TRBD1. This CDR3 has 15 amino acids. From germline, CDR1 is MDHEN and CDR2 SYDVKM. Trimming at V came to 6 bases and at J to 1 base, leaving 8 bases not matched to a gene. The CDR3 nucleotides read TGTGCCAGCAGATCCTACCAGGGGGGGAACACTGAAGCTTTCTTT. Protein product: CASRSYQGGNTEAFF. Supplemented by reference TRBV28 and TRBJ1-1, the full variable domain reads DVKVTQSSRYLVKRTGEKVFLECVQDMDHENMFWYRQDPGLGLRLIYFSYDVKMKEKGDIPEGYSVSREKKERFSLILESASTNQTSMYLCASRSYQGGNTEAFFGQGTRLTVV.

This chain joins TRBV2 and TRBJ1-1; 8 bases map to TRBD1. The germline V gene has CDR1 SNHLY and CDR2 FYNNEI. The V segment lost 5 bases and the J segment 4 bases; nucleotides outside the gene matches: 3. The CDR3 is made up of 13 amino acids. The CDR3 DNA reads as TGTGCCAGCAGTCCAGGACAGGGCACTGAAGCTTTCTTT. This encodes CASSPGQGTEAFF.

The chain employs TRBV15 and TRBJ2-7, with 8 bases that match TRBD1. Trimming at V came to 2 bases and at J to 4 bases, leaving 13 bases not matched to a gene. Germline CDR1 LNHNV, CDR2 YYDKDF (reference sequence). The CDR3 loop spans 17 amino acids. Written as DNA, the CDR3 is TGTGCCACCAGCAGAAATACACCGGGACAGGTAGGGTACGAGCAGTACTTC. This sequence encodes CATSRNTPGQVGYEQYF.

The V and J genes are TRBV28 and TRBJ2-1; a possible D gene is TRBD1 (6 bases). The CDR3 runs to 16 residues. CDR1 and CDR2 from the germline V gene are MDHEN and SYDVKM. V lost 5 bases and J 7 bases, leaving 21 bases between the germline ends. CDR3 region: CASSIQGMRLLNEQFF. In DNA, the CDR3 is TGTGCCAGCAGTATCCAGGGGATGAGGTTACTTAATGAGCAGTTCTTC.

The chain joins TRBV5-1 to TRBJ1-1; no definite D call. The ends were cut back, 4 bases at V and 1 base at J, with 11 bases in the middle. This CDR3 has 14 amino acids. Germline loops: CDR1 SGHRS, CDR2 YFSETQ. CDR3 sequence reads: CASSLDGPNTEAFF. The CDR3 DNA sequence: TGCGCCAGCAGCCTCGACGGCCCGAACACTGAAGCTTTCTTT. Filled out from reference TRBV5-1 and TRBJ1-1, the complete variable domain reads KAGVTQTPRYLIKTRGQQVTLSCSPISGHRSVSWYQQTPGQGLQFLFEYFSETQRNKGNFPGRFSGRQFSNSRSEMNVSTLELGDSALYLCASSLDGPNTEAFFGQGTRLTVV.

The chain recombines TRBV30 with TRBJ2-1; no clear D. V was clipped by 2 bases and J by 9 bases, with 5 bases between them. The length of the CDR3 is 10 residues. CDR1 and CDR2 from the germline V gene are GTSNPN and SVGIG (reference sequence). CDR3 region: CAWSRVEQFF. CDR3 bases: TGTGCCTGGAGTCGTGTTGAGCAGTTCTTC.

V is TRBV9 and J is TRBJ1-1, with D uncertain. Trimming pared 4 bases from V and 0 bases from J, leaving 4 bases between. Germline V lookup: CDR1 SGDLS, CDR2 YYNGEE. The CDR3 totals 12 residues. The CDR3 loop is CASSQMNTEAFF. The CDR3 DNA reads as TGTGCCAGCAGCCAGATGAACACTGAAGCTTTCTTT.

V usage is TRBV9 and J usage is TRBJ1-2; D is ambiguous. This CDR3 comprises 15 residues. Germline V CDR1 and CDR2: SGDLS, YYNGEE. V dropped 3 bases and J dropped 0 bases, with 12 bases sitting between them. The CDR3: CASSEGGSANYGYTF. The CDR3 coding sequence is TGTGCCAGCAGCGAGGGAGGGTCGGCTAACTATGGCTACACCTTC.

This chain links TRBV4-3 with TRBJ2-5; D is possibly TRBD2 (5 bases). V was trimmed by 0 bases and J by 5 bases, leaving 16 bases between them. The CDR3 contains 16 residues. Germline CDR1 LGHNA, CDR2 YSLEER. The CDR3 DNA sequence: TGCGCCAGCAGCCAAGACTGGAGGCAGATTGACGAGACCCAGTACTTC. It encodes CASSQDWRQIDETQYF.

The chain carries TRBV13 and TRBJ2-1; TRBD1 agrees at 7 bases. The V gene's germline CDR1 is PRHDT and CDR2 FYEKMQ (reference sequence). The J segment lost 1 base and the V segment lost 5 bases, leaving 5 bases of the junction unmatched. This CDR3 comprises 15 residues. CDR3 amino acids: CASSRMDRSYNEQFF. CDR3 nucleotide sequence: TGTGCCAGCAGCAGGATGGACAGGTCCTACAATGAGCAGTTCTTC.

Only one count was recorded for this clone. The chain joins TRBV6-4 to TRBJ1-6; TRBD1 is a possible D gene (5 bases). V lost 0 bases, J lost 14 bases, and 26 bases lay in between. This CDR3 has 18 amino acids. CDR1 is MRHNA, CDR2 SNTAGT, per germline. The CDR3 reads CASSDSNWGTWVAGALHF. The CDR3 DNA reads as TGTGCCAGCAGTGACTCGAATTGGGGGACGTGGGTGGCTGGGGCCCTCCACTTT.

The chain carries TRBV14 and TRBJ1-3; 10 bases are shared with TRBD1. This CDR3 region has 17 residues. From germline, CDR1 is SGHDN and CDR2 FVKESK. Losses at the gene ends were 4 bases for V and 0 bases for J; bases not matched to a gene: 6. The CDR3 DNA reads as TGTGCCAGCAGCCGAACGGGACAGGGGTTCTCTGGAAACACCATATATTTT. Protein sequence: CASSRTGQGFSGNTIYF.

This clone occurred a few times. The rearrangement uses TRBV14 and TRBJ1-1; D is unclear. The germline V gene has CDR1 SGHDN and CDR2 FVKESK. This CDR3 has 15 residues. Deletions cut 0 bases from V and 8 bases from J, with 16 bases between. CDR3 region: CASSQDRTPSREAFF. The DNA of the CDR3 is TGTGCCAGCAGCCAAGATCGCACCCCATCGAGGGAAGCTTTCTTT.

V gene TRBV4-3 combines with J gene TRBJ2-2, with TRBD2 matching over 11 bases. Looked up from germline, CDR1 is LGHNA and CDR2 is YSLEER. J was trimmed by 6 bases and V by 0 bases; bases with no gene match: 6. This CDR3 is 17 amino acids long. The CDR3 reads CASSQDQGGLAAGELFF. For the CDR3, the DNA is TGCGCCAGCAGCCAAGATCAAGGGGGACTAGCGGCCGGGGAGCTGTTTTTT.

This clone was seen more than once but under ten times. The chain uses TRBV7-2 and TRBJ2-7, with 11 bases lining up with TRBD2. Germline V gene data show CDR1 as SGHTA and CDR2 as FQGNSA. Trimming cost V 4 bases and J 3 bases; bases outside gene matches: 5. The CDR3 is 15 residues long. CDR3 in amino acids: CASSSTSGGNYEQYF. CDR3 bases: TGTGCCAGCAGCTCCACTAGCGGGGGAAACTACGAGCAGTACTTC.

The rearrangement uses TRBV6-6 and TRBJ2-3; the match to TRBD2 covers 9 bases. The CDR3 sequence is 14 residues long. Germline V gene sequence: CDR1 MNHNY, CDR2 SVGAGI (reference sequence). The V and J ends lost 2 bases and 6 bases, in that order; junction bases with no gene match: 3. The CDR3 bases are TGTGCCAGCAGTTACGGCGGGAGGGACGATACGCAGTATTTT. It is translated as CASSYGGRDDTQYF.

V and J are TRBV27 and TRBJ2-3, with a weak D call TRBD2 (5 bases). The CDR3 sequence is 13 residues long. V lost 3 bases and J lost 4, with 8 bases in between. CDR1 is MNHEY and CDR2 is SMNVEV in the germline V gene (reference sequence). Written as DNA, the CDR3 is TGTGCCAGCAGTTTGTGGAGGCCAGATACGCAGTATTTT. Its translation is CASSLWRPDTQYF.

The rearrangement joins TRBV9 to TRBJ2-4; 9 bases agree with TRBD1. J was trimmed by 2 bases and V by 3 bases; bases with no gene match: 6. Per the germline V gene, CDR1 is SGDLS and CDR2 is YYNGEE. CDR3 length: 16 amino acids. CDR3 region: CASSARDRAPKNIQYF. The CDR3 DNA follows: TGTGCCAGCAGCGCTCGGGACAGGGCTCCCAAAAACATTCAGTACTTC.

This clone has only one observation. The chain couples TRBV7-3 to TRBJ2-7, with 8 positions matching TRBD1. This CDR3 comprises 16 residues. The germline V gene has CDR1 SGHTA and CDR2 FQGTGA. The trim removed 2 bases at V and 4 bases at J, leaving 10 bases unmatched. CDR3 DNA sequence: TGTGCCAGCAGCTTAGGGTTCGCCAGGGGGCTTTACGAGCAGTACTTC. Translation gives CASSLGFARGLYEQYF.

In DNA, the CDR3 is TGTGCCAGCAGCGTAGATGGGGTAGACGGTGAAAAACTGTTTTTT. This codes for CASSVDGVDGEKLFF. V gene TRBV9 combines with J gene TRBJ1-4; D remains unclear. V lost 0 bases and J 7 bases, leaving 13 bases between the germline ends. The germline V gene has CDR1 SGDLS and CDR2 YYNGEE. The CDR3 runs to 15 residues. Variable domain in full (rest from reference TRBV9 and TRBJ1-4): DSGVTQTPKHLITATGQRVTLRCSPRSGDLSVYWYQQSLDQGLQFLIQYYNGEERAKGNILERFSAQQFPDLHSELNLSSLELGDSALYFCASSVDGVDGEKLFFGSGTQLSVL.

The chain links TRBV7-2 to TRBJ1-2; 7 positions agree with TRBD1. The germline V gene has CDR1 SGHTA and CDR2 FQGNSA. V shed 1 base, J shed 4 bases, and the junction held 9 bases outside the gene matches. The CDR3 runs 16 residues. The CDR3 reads CASSLVFRGHGYGYTF. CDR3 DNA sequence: TGTGCCAGCAGCTTAGTATTTAGGGGGCACGGCTATGGCTACACCTTC. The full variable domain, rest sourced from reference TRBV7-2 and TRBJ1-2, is GAGVSQSPSNKVTEKGKDVELRCDPISGHTALYWYRQSLGQGLEFLIYFQGNSAPDKSGLPSDRFSAERTGGSVSTLTIQRTQQEDSAVYLCASSLVFRGHGYGYTFGSGTRLTVV.

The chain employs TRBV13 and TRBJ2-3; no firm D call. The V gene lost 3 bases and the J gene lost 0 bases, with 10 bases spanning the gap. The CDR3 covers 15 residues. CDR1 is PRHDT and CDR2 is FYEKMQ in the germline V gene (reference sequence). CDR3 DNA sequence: TGTGCCAGCAGCTTGCGCGGCCCTAGCACAGATACGCAGTATTTT. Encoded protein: CASSLRGPSTDTQYF.

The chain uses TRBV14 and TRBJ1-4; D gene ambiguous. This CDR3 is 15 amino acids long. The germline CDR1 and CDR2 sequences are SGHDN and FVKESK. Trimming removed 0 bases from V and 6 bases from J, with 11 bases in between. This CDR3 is CASSQDTRLDEKLFF. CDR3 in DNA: TGTGCCAGCAGCCAAGATACCAGGCTAGATGAAAAACTGTTTTTT.

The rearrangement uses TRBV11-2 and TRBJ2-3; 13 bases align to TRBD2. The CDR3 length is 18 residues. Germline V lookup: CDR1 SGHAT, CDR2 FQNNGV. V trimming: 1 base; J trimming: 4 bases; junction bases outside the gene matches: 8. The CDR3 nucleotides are TGTGCCAGCAGCTTAGGGGCTACTAGCGGGGGGGCGGCAGATACGCAGTATTTT. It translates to CASSLGATSGGAADTQYF.

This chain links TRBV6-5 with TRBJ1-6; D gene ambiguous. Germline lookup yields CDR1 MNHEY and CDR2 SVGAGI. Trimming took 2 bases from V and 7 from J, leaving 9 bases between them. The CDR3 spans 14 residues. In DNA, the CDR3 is TGTGCCAGCAGTTACATGGACTCCAATTCACCCCTCCACTTT. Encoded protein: CASSYMDSNSPLHF.

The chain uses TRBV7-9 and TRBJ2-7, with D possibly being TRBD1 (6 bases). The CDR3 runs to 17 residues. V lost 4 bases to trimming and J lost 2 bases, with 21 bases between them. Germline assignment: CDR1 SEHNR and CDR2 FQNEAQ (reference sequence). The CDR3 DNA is TGTGCCAGCAGCTCTGGACAGTTAGGATTGGGAGCCTACGAGCAGTACTTC. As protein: CASSSGQLGLGAYEQYF.

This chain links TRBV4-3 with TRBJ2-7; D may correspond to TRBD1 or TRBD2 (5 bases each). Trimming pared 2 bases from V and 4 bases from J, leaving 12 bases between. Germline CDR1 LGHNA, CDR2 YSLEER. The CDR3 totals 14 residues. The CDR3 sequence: CASSQSPGRYEQYF. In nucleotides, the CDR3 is TGCGCCAGCAGCCAAAGCCCGGGGCGGTACGAGCAGTACTTC.

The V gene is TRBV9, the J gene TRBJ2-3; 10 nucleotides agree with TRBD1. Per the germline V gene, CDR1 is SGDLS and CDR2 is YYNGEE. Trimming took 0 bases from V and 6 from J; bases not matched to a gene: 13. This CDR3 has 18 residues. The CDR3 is CASSVATGTGVLGDTQYF. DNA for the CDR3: TGTGCCAGCAGCGTAGCCACCGGGACAGGGGTTTTGGGGGATACGCAGTATTTT.